The 10 T cell receptor beta chains below all came from one sample that was sequenced in a study of Graves' ophthalmopathy and Graves' hyperthyroidism. RNA transcripts provided the template for amplifying TCR beta CDR3 regions. First-round RT-PCR used HTBI primers; second-round multiplex PCR followed. TCRdb itself ran the multiplex PCR reads through MiXCR, one entry per CDR3 protein. The sample has about 620,000 distinct CDR3 sequences; around a fifth are singletons. Material for sequencing was peripheral blood. These receptors were obtained from a young woman with stable Graves' hyperthyroidism. Some clones in this sample may be carry-over from other donors' samples.

This clonotype was found many times. The chain has TRBV2 and TRBJ1-1, with 7 positions matching TRBD1. The germline CDR1 and CDR2 sequences are SNHLY and FYNNEI. With 7 bases clipped from V and 1 base from J, the junction kept 6 bases outside the gene matches. The CDR3 runs 14 residues. The CDR3: CASTDRVSNTEAFF. The CDR3 DNA reads as TGTGCCAGCACCGACAGGGTTTCGAACACTGAAGCTTTCTTT.

This clonotype was detected many times. The CDR3 DNA follows: TGTGCCAGCAGCGCTGAGTCCGAGCAGTACTTC. Protein sequence: CASSAESEQYF. The chain has TRBV7-9 and TRBJ2-7; D call uncertain. The V end lost 5 bases, the J end lost 6 bases, and 8 bases lay between the germline ends. CDR3 length: 11 amino acids. CDR1 is SEHNR, CDR2 FQNEAQ, per germline (reference sequence). Supplemented by reference TRBV7-9 and TRBJ2-7, the full variable domain reads DTGVSQNPRHKITKRGQNVTFRCDPISEHNRLYWYRQTLGQGPEFLTYFQNEAQLEKSRLLSDRFSAERPKGSFSTLEIQRTEQGDSAMYLCASSAESEQYFGPGTRLTVT.

The V and J genes are TRBV6-1 and TRBJ1-1, with D maybe TRBD1 (5 bases). CDR1 MNHNS and CDR2 SASEGT come from the germline V gene. The CDR3 runs to 14 residues. The V and J ends lost 4 bases and 5 bases respectively, with 14 bases between them. In DNA, the CDR3 is TGTGCCAGCAGTGTTAGGCAGGGAGGGACTGAAGCTTTCTTT. This sequence encodes CASSVRQGGTEAFF.

This chain connects TRBV5-1 to TRBJ2-7, with D possibly matching TRBD2 (6 bases). V dropped 0 bases and J dropped 4 bases, with 17 bases sitting between them. The CDR3 extends over 16 amino acids. Germline V gene sequence: CDR1 SGHRS, CDR2 YFSETQ. CDR3 amino acids: CASSLASGYSIYEQYF. The CDR3, as DNA: TGCGCCAGCAGCTTGGCCAGCGGGTACAGTATTTACGAGCAGTACTTC.

Details on this clonotype: The conserved phenylalanine or tryptophan is not found at the CDR3 terminus, so this likely reflects a read error. The chain couples TRBV5-1 to TRBJ1-2, with D perhaps matching TRBD1 (6 bases). This CDR3 is built from 16 residues. V dropped 5 bases and J dropped 5 bases, with 22 bases sitting between them. The germline gives CDR1 SGHRS, CDR2 YFSETQ. CDR3 sequence (DNA): TGCGCCAGCAGTTCCACAATATCTCAGGGGTGGTATGGCTACACCTGC. Residues: CASSSTISQGWYGYTC.

This clonotype has more than one count but fewer than ten. The chain is built from TRBV6-1 and TRBJ2-7, with 7 bases identical to TRBD1. V lost 6 bases to trimming and J lost 2 bases; unmatched junction nucleotides: 7. The CDR3 has 14 amino acids. CDR1 MNHNS and CDR2 SASEGT come from the germline V gene. Here the CDR3 DNA reads TGTGCCAGCAGACCCGGGACAGCGGCCTACGAGCAGTACTTC. It is translated as CASRPGTAAYEQYF.

This clonotype was counted at least ten times. The DNA of the CDR3 is TGTGCCAGCAGCTTAGACCTATTTAATTCACCCCTCCACTTT. Amino acids: CASSLDLFNSPLHF. The V and J genes are TRBV7-2 and TRBJ1-6; unclear D gene. The germline gives CDR1 SGHTA, CDR2 FQGNSA. V gave up 1 base and J gave up 6 bases, with 7 bases separating them. This CDR3 region has 14 residues.

This clonotype was counted many times. V is TRBV30 and J is TRBJ1-6; TRBD1 is a possible D gene (5 bases). The V end lost 1 base, the J end lost 8 bases, and 9 bases lay between the germline ends. The CDR3 length is 13 residues. The germline V gene encodes CDR1 GTSNPN and CDR2 SVGIG (reference sequence). CDR3 region: CAWSEGEYSPLHF. The CDR3, as DNA: TGTGCCTGGAGTGAAGGGGAGTATTCACCCCTCCACTTT.

This clonotype was recorded many times. V and J are TRBV11-2 and TRBJ1-1; TRBD1 matches at 9 bases. This CDR3 has 14 amino acids. V dropped 5 bases and J dropped 5; count of bases not matched to a gene: 6. Germline V gene sequence: CDR1 SGHAT, CDR2 FQNNGV. The CDR3 here is CASSEQGARTEAFF. DNA for the CDR3: TGTGCCAGCAGCGAACAGGGGGCACGGACTGAAGCTTTCTTT.

In its sample, this clonotype was seen a few times. The genes are TRBV6-1 and TRBJ1-2, with a weak D call TRBD1 (5 bases). Germline V CDR1 and CDR2: MNHNS, SASEGT. V lost 7 bases and J 4 bases, leaving 13 bases between the germline ends. The CDR3 totals 13 residues. CDR3 sequence: CASKRDRSYGYTF. As DNA, the CDR3 is TGTGCCAGCAAACGAGACAGAAGCTATGGCTACACCTTC.